The rows below give T cell receptor beta chains drawn from one sample of a study of blood T cell repertoires in COVID-19. The assay was immunoSEQ multiplex PCR, and TCRdb's table has in-frame clones only and misses some. Among roughly 180,000 clones, roughly 81% were seen once, and the ten largest hold roughly 10%. The sample was peripheral blood. The origin of the receptors is an elderly woman with COVID-19, enrolled during active disease. The CDR3 runs from the conserved cysteine through the conserved F or W. The D gene is left open where the match is weak.

v_gene,j_gene,d_gene,CDR3aa,CDR3nt
TRBV2,TRBJ1-1,TRBD1,CASSPWTGGNTEAFF,TGTGCCAGCAGTCCCTGGACAGGGGGGAACACTGAAGCTTTCTTT
TRBV6-2/TRBV6-3,TRBJ2-1,TRBD2,CASSWTSTYNEQFF,TGTGCCAGCAGTTGGACTAGCACCTACAATGAGCAGTTCTTC
TRBV19,TRBJ2-7,TRBD2,CASSMRLAVSSYEQYF,TGTGCCAGTAGTATGAGACTAGCGGTAAGCTCCTACGAGCAGTACTTC
TRBV5-1,TRBJ2-3,NA,CASSLGQGGDTQYF,TGCGCCAGCAGCTTGGGGCAGGGAGGCGATACGCAGTATTTT
TRBV28,TRBJ1-2,TRBD1,CASSLSGTGGGYTF,TGTGCCAGCAGTTTATCCGGGACAGGGGGCGGCTACACCTTC
TRBV18,TRBJ2-7,TRBD2,CASSPGTSGRDDEQYF,TGTGCCAGCTCACCCGGGACTAGCGGGAGGGACGACGAGCAGTACTTC
TRBV9,TRBJ2-7,TRBD1,CASSVRDRGTYEQYF,TGTGCCAGCAGCGTCCGGGACAGGGGTACCTACGAGCAGTACTTC
TRBV5-1,TRBJ2-7,TRBD2,CASSLAAGWAYEQYF,TGCGCCAGCAGCTTGGCAGCGGGGTGGGCCTACGAGCAGTACTTC
TRBV18,TRBJ2-1,NA,CASSLGLSSYNEQFF,TGTGCCAGCTCACTTGGACTTTCCTCCTACAATGAGCAGTTCTTC
TRBV5-1,TRBJ1-2,NA,CASSVGPRYGYTF,TGCGCCAGCAGCGTAGGCCCGAGGTATGGCTACACCTTC
TRBV4-3,TRBJ1-1,NA,CASSDPGQRSTEAFF,TGCGCCAGCAGCGACCCCGGACAGCGATCTACTGAAGCTTTCTTT
TRBV5-4,TRBJ2-1,TRBD2,CASSLWASGYNEQFF,TGTGCCAGCAGCTTGTGGGCTAGCGGGTACAATGAGCAGTTCTTC
TRBV19,TRBJ2-2,TRBD1,CASSRFTGGAGTGELFF,TGTGCCAGTAGCCGATTTACAGGGGGCGCGGGCACCGGGGAGCTGTTTTTT
TRBV18,TRBJ1-5,TRBD1,CASSRDRGSNQPQHF,TGTGCCAGCTCACGCGACAGGGGTAGCAATCAGCCCCAGCATTTT
TRBV5-1,TRBJ1-4,NA,CASSLAPTATNEKLFF,TGCGCCAGCAGCTTGGCCCCGACAGCAACTAATGAAAAACTGTTTTTT
TRBV5-4,TRBJ2-1,TRBD2,CASSPGLADSYNEQFF,TGTGCCAGCAGCCCGGGACTAGCGGATTCCTACAATGAGCAGTTCTTC